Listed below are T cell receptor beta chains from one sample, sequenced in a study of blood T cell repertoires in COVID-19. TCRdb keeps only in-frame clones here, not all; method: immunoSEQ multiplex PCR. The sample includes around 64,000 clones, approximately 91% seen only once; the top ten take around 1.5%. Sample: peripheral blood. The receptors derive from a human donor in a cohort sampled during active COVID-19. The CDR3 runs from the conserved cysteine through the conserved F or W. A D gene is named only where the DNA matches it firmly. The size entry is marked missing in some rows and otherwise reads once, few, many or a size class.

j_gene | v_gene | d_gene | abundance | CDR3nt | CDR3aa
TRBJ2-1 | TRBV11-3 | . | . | TGTGCCAGCAGCCCACAGGGTTCCTACAATGAGCAGTTCTTC | CASSPQGSYNEQFF
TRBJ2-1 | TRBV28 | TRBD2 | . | TGTGCCAGCAGTTTAAACGGGAGGAGAAATGAGCAGTTCTTC | CASSLNGRRNEQFF
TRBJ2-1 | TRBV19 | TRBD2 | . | TGTGCCACCAAGGGACTAGCGGGAGTGGATGAGCAGTTCTTC | CATKGLAGVDEQFF
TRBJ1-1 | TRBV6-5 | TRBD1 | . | TGTGCCAGCAGTTACTCGAGACAGGGGATCACTGAAGCTTTCTTT | CASSYSRQGITEAFF
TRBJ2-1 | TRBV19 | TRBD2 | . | TGTGCCAGTAGTATACTAGCGGGTTTTCCTAATGAGCAGTTCTTC | CASSILAGFPNEQFF
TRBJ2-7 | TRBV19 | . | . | TGTGCCAGTAGTACCAAGACAGGCGACTCCTACGAGCAGTACTTC | CASSTKTGDSYEQYF
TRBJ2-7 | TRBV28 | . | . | TGTGCCAGCAGTGTGACAGTGGACGCCTACGAGCAGTACTTC | CASSVTVDAYEQYF
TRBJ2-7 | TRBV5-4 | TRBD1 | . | TGTGCCAGCAGCCCAGGACAGGGATTCTACGAGCAGTACTTC | CASSPGQGFYEQYF
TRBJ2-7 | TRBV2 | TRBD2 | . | TGTGCCAGCAAACTAGCGGGAGGGGTCTCCTACGAGCAGTACTTC | CASKLAGGVSYEQYF
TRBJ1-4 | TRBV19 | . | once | TGTGCCACAGTAGTCCCTACAGGTGGGGGGACTAATGAAAAACTGTTTTTT | CATVVPTGGGTNEKLFF
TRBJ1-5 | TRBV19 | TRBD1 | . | TGTGCCAGTAGCCCTCCACAGGGGGCTGGGAGCAATCAGCCCCAGCATTTT | CASSPPQGAGSNQPQHF
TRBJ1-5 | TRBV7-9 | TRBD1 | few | TGTGCCAGCAGTGGGACAGGCGGCCTTAGCAATCAGCCCCAGCATTTT | CASSGTGGLSNQPQHF
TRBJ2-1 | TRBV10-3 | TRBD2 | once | TGTGCCATCAGTGATGGGGCGGGAGCAAATGAGCAGTTCTTC | CAISDGAGANEQFF
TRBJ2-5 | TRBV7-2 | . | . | TGTGCCAGCAGCTTAGCGCGCGGCTTTCAAGAGACCCAGTACTTC | CASSLARGFQETQYF
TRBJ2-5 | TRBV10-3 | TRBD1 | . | TGTGCCATCAGTGAGCCTCCGGGACAGGGTAGAGAGACCCAGTACTTC | CAISEPPGQGRETQYF
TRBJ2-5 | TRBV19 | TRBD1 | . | TGTGCCAGTGGGACAGTACAAGAGACCCAGTACTTC | CASGTVQETQYF
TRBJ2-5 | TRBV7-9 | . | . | TGTGCCAGCAGCCGTATATCAGGGGATTTGTACCAAGAGACCCAGTACTTC | CASSRISGDLYQETQYF
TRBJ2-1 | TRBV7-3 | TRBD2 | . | TGTGCCAGCAGCCGGACTAGCGGATACAATGAGCAGTTCTTC | CASSRTSGYNEQFF
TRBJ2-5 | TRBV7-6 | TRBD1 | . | TGTGCCAGCAGCTTCACAGGGGCCCCCCAAGAGACCCAGTACTTC | CASSFTGAPQETQYF
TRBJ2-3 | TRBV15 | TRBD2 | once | TGTGCCACCACCCGGGAGATTAGCGGGCCAGATACGCAGTATTTT | CATTREISGPDTQYF
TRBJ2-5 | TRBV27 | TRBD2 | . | TGTGCCAGCGCGGGAGGGCCATCGGAGACCCAGTACTTC | CASAGGPSETQYF
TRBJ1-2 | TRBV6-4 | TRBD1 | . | TGTGCCAGCAGGAACCCAGGGGGAGGCTACACCTTC | CASRNPGGGYTF
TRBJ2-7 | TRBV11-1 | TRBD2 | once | TGTGCCAGCAGCTCGGGGACTAGCGGGAGGGGTTACGAGCAGTACTTC | CASSSGTSGRGYEQYF
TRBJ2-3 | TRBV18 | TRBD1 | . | TGTGCCAGCTCACCACCAGACAGGGTGCCAGATACGCAGTATTTT | CASSPPDRVPDTQYF
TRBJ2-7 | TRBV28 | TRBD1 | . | TGTGCCAGCAGTTCGACCCGACAGGGGGCTTTCTACGAGCAGTACTTC | CASSSTRQGAFYEQYF
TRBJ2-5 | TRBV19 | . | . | TGTGCCAGTAGTATCAGGGCAGCAGGTGGGAGGGAGACCCAGTACTTC | CASSIRAAGGRETQYF
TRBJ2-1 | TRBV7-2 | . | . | TGTGCCAGCAGCCCCGAACCCGGGACATGGGATGAGCAGTTCTTC | CASSPEPGTWDEQFF
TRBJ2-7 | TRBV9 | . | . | TGTGCCAGCAGCGTAGGGGACTTGACATCCTACGAGCAGTACTTC | CASSVGDLTSYEQYF
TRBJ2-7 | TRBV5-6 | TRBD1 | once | TGTGCCAGCAGCTTGTGGCCGGGACAGGGGTCCTACGAGCAGTACTTC | CASSLWPGQGSYEQYF
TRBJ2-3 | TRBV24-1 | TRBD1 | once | TGTGCCACCAGTGTTCACAGGGGGAGTACAGATACGCAGTATTTT | CATSVHRGSTDTQYF
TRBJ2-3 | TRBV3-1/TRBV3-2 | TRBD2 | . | TGTGCCAGCAGCCAAGCTTTTTTAGCGGGAGCGGCCACAGATACGCAGTATTTT | CASSQAFLAGAATDTQYF
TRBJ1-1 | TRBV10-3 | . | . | TGTGCCATCAGTGCTGCGTCCCTGAACACTGAAGCTTTCTTT | CAISAASLNTEAFF
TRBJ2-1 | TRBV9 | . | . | TGTGCCAGCAGCGTAGCGGGAAACTACAATGAGCAGTTCTTC | CASSVAGNYNEQFF
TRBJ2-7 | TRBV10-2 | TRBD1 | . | TGCGCCAGCGCCCTTACGGACAGGGCCATTGACGAGCAGTACTTC | CASALTDRAIDEQYF
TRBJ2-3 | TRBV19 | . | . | TGTGCCAGTACCCCCCAAGGGGCCTGGGCAGATACGCAGTATTTT | CASTPQGAWADTQYF
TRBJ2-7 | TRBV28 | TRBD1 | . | TGTGCCAGCAGTTTAATTACCGGGACAGGGAACGAGCAGTACTTC | CASSLITGTGNEQYF
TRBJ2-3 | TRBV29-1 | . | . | TGTAAACGGGATACGCAGTATTTT | CKRDTQYF
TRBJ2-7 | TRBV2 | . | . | TGTGCCAGCAGCACACAGGGCTACGAGCAGTACTTC | CASSTQGYEQYF
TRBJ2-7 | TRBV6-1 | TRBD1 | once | TGTGCCAGCAGTGAAGGGACAGGGGGGGCTTACGAGCAGTACTTC | CASSEGTGGAYEQYF
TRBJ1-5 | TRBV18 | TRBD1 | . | TGTGCCAGCTCACCACGCGGGACAGAGAATCAGCCCCAGCATTTT | CASSPRGTENQPQHF
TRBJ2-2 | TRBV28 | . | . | TGTGCCAGCAGTTTCTCTGGAGGCGGGGAGCTGTTTTTT | CASSFSGGGELFF
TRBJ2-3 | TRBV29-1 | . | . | TGCAGCGCAACGCAGCGGGTAACTACAGATACGCAGTATTTT | CSATQRVTTDTQYF
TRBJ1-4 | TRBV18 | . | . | TGTGCCAGCTCACCCCTACAGCACGGGGGGAGAGAAAAACTGTTTTTT | CASSPLQHGGREKLFF
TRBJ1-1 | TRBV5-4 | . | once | TGTGCCAGCAGCTTGGCCCCCCCATGGAGCACTGAAGCTTTCTTT | CASSLAPPWSTEAFF
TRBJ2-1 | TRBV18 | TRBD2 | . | TGTGCCAGCTCACCCCCGCTAGCGGGAGTTTACAATGAGCAGTTCTTC | CASSPPLAGVYNEQFF
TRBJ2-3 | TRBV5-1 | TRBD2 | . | TGCGCCAGCAGCGCGGGGGGGCGAGGCACAGATACGCAGTATTTT | CASSAGGRGTDTQYF
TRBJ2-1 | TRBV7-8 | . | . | TGTGCCAGCAGCCAACCGGGAGCGGGCTACAATGAGCAGTTCTTC | CASSQPGAGYNEQFF
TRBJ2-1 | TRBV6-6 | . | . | TGTGCCAGCAGTACCGACTGGAACCTCAACAATGAGCAGTTCTTC | CASSTDWNLNNEQFF
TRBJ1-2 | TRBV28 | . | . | TGTGCCAGCAGACAAACGAATAACTATGGCTACACCTTC | CASRQTNNYGYTF